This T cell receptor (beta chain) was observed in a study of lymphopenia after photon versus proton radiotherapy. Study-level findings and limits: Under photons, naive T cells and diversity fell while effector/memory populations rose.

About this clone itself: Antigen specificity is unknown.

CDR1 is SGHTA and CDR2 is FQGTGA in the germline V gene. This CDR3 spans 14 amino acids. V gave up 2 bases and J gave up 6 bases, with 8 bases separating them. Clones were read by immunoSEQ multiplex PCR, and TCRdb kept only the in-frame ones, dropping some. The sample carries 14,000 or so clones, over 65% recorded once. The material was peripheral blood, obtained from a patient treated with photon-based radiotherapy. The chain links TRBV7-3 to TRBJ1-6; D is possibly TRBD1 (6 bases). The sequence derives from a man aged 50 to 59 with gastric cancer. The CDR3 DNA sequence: TGTGCCAGCAGCTTAGACAGGATTAATTCACCCCTCCACTTT. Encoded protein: CASSLDRINSPLHF.